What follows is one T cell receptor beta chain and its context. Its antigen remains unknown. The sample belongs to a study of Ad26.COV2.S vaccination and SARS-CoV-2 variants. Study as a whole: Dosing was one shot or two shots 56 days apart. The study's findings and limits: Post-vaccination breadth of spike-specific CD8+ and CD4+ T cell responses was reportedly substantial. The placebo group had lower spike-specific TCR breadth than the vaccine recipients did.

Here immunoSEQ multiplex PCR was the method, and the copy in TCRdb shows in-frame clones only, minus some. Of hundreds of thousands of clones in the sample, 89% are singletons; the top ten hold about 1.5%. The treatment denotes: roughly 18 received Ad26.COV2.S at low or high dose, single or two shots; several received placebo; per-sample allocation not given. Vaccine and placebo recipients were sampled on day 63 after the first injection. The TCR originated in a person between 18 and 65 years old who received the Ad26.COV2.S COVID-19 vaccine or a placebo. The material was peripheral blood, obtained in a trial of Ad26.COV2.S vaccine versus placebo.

The DNA for the CDR3 is TGTGCCAGCAGTTCGGACAGGGAAAACTATGGCTACACCTTC. Translated: CASSSDRENYGYTF. The chain carries TRBV27 and TRBJ1-2, with 8 bases aligning to TRBD1. The CDR3 has 14 amino acids. Trimming at V came to 4 bases and at J to 2 bases, leaving 3 bases not matched to a gene. Germline V gene data show CDR1 as MNHEY and CDR2 as SMNVEV (reference sequence).